This T cell receptor beta chain was sequenced during a study of blood T cell repertoires in COVID-19 (dated by TCRdb to between 2020 and 2021). Study-wide context: The collaborator samples originated in the United States, Italy and Spain and spanned the acute and convalescent phases of COVID-19. The prospective study material was composed of cDNA or gDNA derived from T cells, B-cell-depleted T cells, or PBMCs. Deeply sampled blood TCRbeta repertoires from subjects exposed to, actively infected with, or recovered from COVID-19 were included in the dataset. The repertoires were released in a freely available public database intended as a resource for research on the immune response to SARS-CoV-2. Samples were obtained from the ongoing ImmuneRACE study (first 160 participants) and from over 1,000 subjects provided by 6 global collaborators. Nearly every sample came with metadata listing a de-identified subject ID, COVID-19 status, age in years and sex. HLA class I and class II types, where available, came from metadata supplied by the sample provider rather than from assay-based typing.

TCRbeta CDR3 regions were amplified from genomic DNA using the immunoSEQ Assay, a bias-controlled multiplex PCR. The published analysis was carried out like this. The number of nucleated cells in each sample was estimated from the amplification of reference gene primers within the assay. To quantify the absolute abundance of each unique TCRbeta CDR3 rearrangement, sequence reads were collapsed and filtered. Productive Simpson clonality was computed per sample as the square root of Simpson's diversity index over productive rearrangements. Held by TCRdb, this immuneACCESS table contains in-frame sequences only and omits some clones. Under half of the omission traces to an unresolved V gene where checked; the cause of the rest is unknown. That table supplies the V and J calls and clone size; D and trimming were determined from the DNA. The sample data list 150,000 or so clones, and around 87% of these were observed just once. The top ten clones comprise 0.55% to 0.6% of the sample.

Note on this clone: Its antigen remains undetermined. Per-base quality was not reported, and no clone a single base away is much larger than it.

General conclusions and limits of the study: How much clinical and demographic metadata was included differed by source and by participant, and the metadata was provided uncurated.

One collaborating source in Seattle enrolled patients while the patients were actively infected and followed the patients over time throughout the course of disease. Each collaborating institution followed its own protocols to collect whole blood in K2EDTA tubes. For TCRbeta analysis, collaborators shipped samples in one of three forms: frozen whole blood, isolated PBMCs, or DNA extracted from either of those sample types. The CDR3 runs 16 amino acids, cysteine and phenylalanine included. Solely the CDR3 DNA is kept, with 48 bases framed from the first base. The V end gives up 8 bases and the J end 0 bases, leaving 10 bases in the junction not matched to a gene. The CDR1 and CDR2 encoded by the germline V gene are SNHLY and FYNNEI.

The sample consisted of peripheral blood. The chain links TRBV2 with TRBJ1-2, with 9 bases matching TRBD1. This TCR was recovered from a man in his 60s with COVID-19, enrolled during active disease. The CDR3 is CASVRDRAKSNYGYTF. The nucleotide sequence reads TGTGCCAGCGTCCGGGACAGGGCCAAATCTAACTATGGCTACACCTTC.